This TCR beta chain was profiled in a study of blood T cells in healthy people across ages. Primed by a sample-barcoded 5' primer and a J-beta primer mix, a second PCR proceeded for roughly 6 to 12 cycles. Via MiXCR, TCRdb re-called the 5' RACE reads, giving one row per CDR3 protein. In the table there are fewer than 650,000 distinct CDR3 sequences, 27% of which are singletons. This clonotype was counted only a few times. Antigen unknown. The germline V gene encodes CDR1 MGHDK and CDR2 SYGVNS. Trimming took 3 bases from V and 4 from J; bases not matched to a gene: 8. The CDR3 length is 17 residues. General observations from the study: Naive and antigen-experienced cells could not be conclusively compared, given unsorted PBMCs.

These same data were also listed under a study on T cells of mothers and their children. As that report states: Amplification in the second PCR used the M1S primer, which added sample barcodes and 2-4 random nucleotides. Overlap in related mother-child pairs always slightly exceeded unrelated pairs, never significantly.

Source material: blood. The source is a boy aged 2-9 years in good health. V is TRBV25-1 and J is TRBJ2-3, with TRBD1 matching 12 bases. As DNA, the CDR3 is TGTGCCAGCAGTGATTACTGGGACAGGGGGCGTCCAGATACGCAGTATTTT. Its protein is CASSDYWDRGRPDTQYF.